A single sample is the source of the 31 T cell receptor beta chains below, sequenced in a study of blood T cell repertoires in COVID-19. The assay was immunoSEQ multiplex PCR, and TCRdb's table has in-frame clones only and misses some. Of roughly 40,000 clones detected, over 90% appear once; the ten largest clones hold 4.5% to 7%. Sequenced sample: peripheral blood. The source is a human donor in a cohort sampled during active COVID-19.

This chain links TRBV30 with TRBJ1-2, with D possibly being TRBD1 (6 bases). The ends were cut back, 8 bases at V and 0 bases at J, with 13 bases in the middle. Germline-derived CDR1 and CDR2 are GTSNPN and SVGIG (reference sequence). The CDR3 covers 13 residues. CDR3 region: CAGWTATNYGYTF. CDR3 DNA: TGTGCCGGATGGACAGCTACTAACTATGGCTACACCTTC.

The J gene is TRBJ2-5, the V gene TRBV19; TRBD1 aligns across 9 bases. The junction had 10 bases not matched to a gene; V was cut back by 6 bases and J by 2 bases. Germline V gives CDR1 LNHDA, CDR2 SQIVND (reference sequence). This CDR3 contains 16 residues. CDR3 in amino acids: CASSRRRTGEQETQYF. The CDR3 nucleotides are TGTGCCAGTAGCCGGAGGAGGACAGGGGAGCAAGAGACCCAGTACTTC.

With regard to this clone: A read error may account for a junction end that differs from germline. The chain is built from TRBV28 and TRBJ2-1; TRBD2 matches 15 bases. The CDR3 is made up of 14 amino acids. Germline-derived CDR1 and CDR2 are MDHEN and SYDVKM. In DNA form, the CDR3 reads TGTGCTAGCAGTGGACTAGCGGGGGGGCAGGGGCAGTTCTTC. Residues: CASSGLAGGQGQFF.

The V call is TRBV28, the J call TRBJ1-2; 7 positions match TRBD1. The germline gives CDR1 MDHEN, CDR2 SYDVKM. With 0 bases clipped from V and 8 bases from J, the junction kept 0 bases outside the gene matches. The CDR3 spans 12 residues. The CDR3 here is CASSLWTGGYTF. The CDR3 DNA reads TGTGCCAGCAGTTTATGGACAGGGGGCTACACCTTC.

The V gene is TRBV6-5, the J gene TRBJ1-5; no firm D call. V was clipped by 7 bases and J by 1 base, with 11 bases between them. Germline CDR1 MNHEY, CDR2 SVGAGI. The CDR3 is 14 residues long. For the CDR3, the DNA is TGTGCCAGCACCCAAAGACTAAGCAATCAGCCCCAGCATTTT. The encoded protein is CASTQRLSNQPQHF.

V and J are TRBV6-5 and TRBJ1-4; 7 bases map to TRBD1. This CDR3 region has 12 residues. Looked up from germline, CDR1 is MNHEY and CDR2 is SVGAGI. Trimming took 6 bases from V and 8 from J; bases not matched to a gene: 3. The CDR3 DNA reads TGTGCCAGCAGCGTGGGACAGGAAAAACTGTTTTTT. Protein sequence: CASSVGQEKLFF.

The chain employs TRBV5-5 and TRBJ2-2; D perhaps matches TRBD1 (5 bases). Germline lookup yields CDR1 SGHKS and CDR2 YYEKEE (reference sequence). This CDR3 region has 16 residues. With 0 bases removed from V and 3 bases from J, the gap between germline ends came to 12 bases. The CDR3 bases are TGTGCCAGCAGCTTGGGGCAGGGTGGGCACACCGGGGAGCTGTTTTTT. Amino acid sequence: CASSLGQGGHTGELFF.

The chain is built from TRBV7-8 and TRBJ2-5; D may be TRBD1 or TRBD2 (5 bases each). The V gene lost 5 bases and the J gene lost 4 bases, with 14 bases spanning the gap. Germline values: CDR1 SGHVS, CDR2 FQNEAQ. There are 14 residues in the CDR3. Here the CDR3 reads CASSRDVGRETQYF. The CDR3 DNA reads as TGTGCCAGCAGCCGGGACGTGGGGAGAGAGACCCAGTACTTC.

This clone counts as medium-sized. This sequence joins TRBV28 and TRBJ2-7, with TRBD1 identical over 9 bases. V lost 6 bases and J lost 4; bases outside the gene matches: 7. This CDR3 contains 14 residues. CDR1 MDHEN and CDR2 SYDVKM come from the germline V gene. Here the CDR3 DNA reads TGTGCCAGCAGACAGGACAGGGGTTGGTACGAGCAGTACTTC. It translates to CASRQDRGWYEQYF.

This clone appeared a few times. V usage is TRBV7-2 and J usage is TRBJ2-7; 10 positions match TRBD2. This CDR3 comprises 15 residues. CDR1 is SGHTA, CDR2 FQGNSA, per germline. With 1 base clipped from V and 2 bases from J, the junction kept 2 bases outside the gene matches. DNA of the CDR3: TGTGCCAGCAGCTTAGAGCTAGCGGGAGCCTACGAGCAGTACTTC. Residues: CASSLELAGAYEQYF.

This clone is a singleton in its sample. CDR3 in DNA: TGCGCCAGCAGCCAAGTGACCGGACAGGCGGCAGAGACCCAGTACTTC. Protein product: CASSQVTGQAAETQYF. The gene calls are TRBV4-1 and TRBJ2-5; 7 nucleotides align to TRBD1. J lost 4 bases, V lost 1 base, and 9 bases had no gene match. The CDR3 spans 16 residues. Germline assignment: CDR1 MGHRA and CDR2 YSYEKL.

This clone was seen more than once but under ten times. The V and J genes are TRBV6-4 and TRBJ2-1; D gene unclear. Trimming stripped 8 bases from V and 8 bases from J, with 16 bases between. CDR1 is MRHNA and CDR2 is SNTAGT in the germline V gene. This CDR3 has 13 amino acids. CDR3 protein: CASAQRPIDEQFF. Here the CDR3 DNA reads TGTGCCAGCGCCCAGCGCCCTATCGATGAGCAGTTCTTC.

This clone was counted a few times. This rearrangement joins TRBV28 to TRBJ1-6; the match to TRBD1 covers 9 bases. J gave up 12 bases and V 4 bases, and 10 bases lay outside the gene matches. Looked up from germline, CDR1 is MDHEN and CDR2 is SYDVKM. The CDR3 contains 15 residues. CDR3 sequence (DNA): TGTGCCAGCAGTTCCGCCACAGGGGGCGGTAAACCCCTCCACTTT. It specifies CASSSATGGGKPLHF.

The chain recombines TRBV11-2 with TRBJ2-1; 10 nucleotides match TRBD2. The CDR3 has 14 amino acids. Germline CDR1 SGHAT, CDR2 FQNNGV. J lost 12 bases, V lost 1 base, and 6 bases had no gene match. DNA for the CDR3: TGTGCCAGCAGCTTAGTAGCGGGAGGCGGGGGGCAGTTCTTC. This codes for CASSLVAGGGGQFF.

This chain links TRBV6-2 or TRBV6-3 with TRBJ1-2, with D possibly matching TRBD1 (5 bases). Trimming removed 4 bases from V and 4 bases from J, with 10 bases in between. Germline loops: CDR1 MNHEY, CDR2 SVGEGT. The CDR3 extends over 13 amino acids. CDR3: CASSSGGVYGYTF. Written as DNA, the CDR3 is TGTGCCAGCAGTTCGGGGGGAGTCTATGGCTACACCTTC.

This chain links TRBV7-9 with TRBJ2-3; D is possibly TRBD1 (6 bases). Germline CDR1 is SEHNR and CDR2 is FQNEAQ (reference sequence). The CDR3 loop spans 13 amino acids. V lost 5 bases, J lost 4 bases, and 10 bases lay in between. CDR3 bases: TGTGCCAGCAGCGGATCAGGGGCAGATACGCAGTATTTT. Amino acid sequence: CASSGSGADTQYF. The full variable domain, rest sourced from reference TRBV7-9 and TRBJ2-3, is DTGVSQNPRHKITKRGQNVTFRCDPISEHNRLYWYRQTLGQGPEFLTYFQNEAQLEKSRLLSDRFSAERPKGSFSTLEIQRTEQGDSAMYLCASSGSGADTQYFGPGTRLTVL.

The gene calls are TRBV6-4 and TRBJ2-3, with 11 bases lining up with TRBD1. Looked up from germline, CDR1 is MRHNA and CDR2 is SNTAGT. CDR3 length: 15 residues. The trim removed 2 bases at V and 4 bases at J, leaving 2 bases unmatched. The CDR3 here is CASSDGTGGPDTQYF. DNA for the CDR3: TGTGCCAGCAGTGACGGGACAGGGGGGCCAGATACGCAGTATTTT.

This chain connects TRBV7-2 to TRBJ1-2, with 8 bases aligning to TRBD1. The germline V gene encodes CDR1 SGHTA and CDR2 FQGNSA. V lost 3 bases and J lost 8; bases outside the gene matches: 5. The CDR3 sequence is 13 residues long. CDR3 bases: TGTGCCAGCAGCTTTGGGACAGGCAGGGGCTACACCTTC. It specifies CASSFGTGRGYTF.

V gene TRBV11-3 combines with J gene TRBJ2-5; 8 bases map to TRBD1. Germline V gene lookup returns CDR1 SGHNT and CDR2 YENEEA. V shed 3 bases and J 4 bases; nucleotides not matched to a gene: 10. CDR3 size: 16 residues. Written as DNA, the CDR3 is TGTGCCAGCAGCTTGGGCGACAGGGGCTTCGGAGAGACCCAGTACTTC. It yields the protein CASSLGDRGFGETQYF.

The J gene is TRBJ2-1, the V gene TRBV6-4, with 13 bases that match TRBD2. Germline V lookup: CDR1 MRHNA, CDR2 SNTAGT. This CDR3 is 18 amino acids long. Trimming at V came to 0 bases and at J to 4 bases, leaving 6 bases not matched to a gene. CDR3 residues: CASSDSTSGGIRYNEQFF. CDR3 bases: TGTGCCAGCAGTGACTCGACTAGCGGGGGGATTAGGTACAATGAGCAGTTCTTC.

The V call is TRBV30, the J call TRBJ1-1; TRBD1 might be the D (5 bases). CDR1 GTSNPN and CDR2 SVGIG come from the germline V gene (reference sequence). The CDR3 length is 13 residues. V dropped 0 bases and J dropped 7 bases, with 12 bases sitting between them. The CDR3 is CAWSVQSGFEAFF. For the CDR3, the DNA is TGTGCCTGGAGTGTACAATCAGGGTTTGAAGCTTTCTTT.

The chain couples TRBV30 to TRBJ2-5; TRBD1 aligns across 7 bases. Per germline, CDR1 GTSNPN and CDR2 SVGIG (reference sequence). V was pared by 3 bases and J by 2 bases, with 3 bases of the junction left unmatched. The CDR3 runs 13 residues. DNA for the CDR3: TGTGCCTGGAGCCGGGACAGACAAGAGACCCAGTACTTC. It yields the protein CAWSRDRQETQYF.

The table lists this clone with a count of one. This chain links TRBV4-2 with TRBJ2-6; 7 nucleotides match TRBD1. Germline values: CDR1 LGHNA, CDR2 YNFKEQ. V lost 4 bases and J lost 0; bases outside the gene matches: 12. This CDR3 region has 19 residues. This CDR3 reads CASSLRRPGQSSGANVLTF. DNA for the CDR3: TGTGCCAGCAGCCTTCGAAGGCCGGGACAGAGCTCTGGGGCCAACGTCCTGACTTTC.

This chain links TRBV27 with TRBJ2-1, with TRBD1 matching over 9 bases. This CDR3 spans 15 amino acids. After removal of 6 bases from V and 8 bases from J, the junction contained 11 bases not matched to a gene. CDR1 is MNHEY, CDR2 SMNVEV, per germline (reference sequence). The CDR3 region is CASSVGTGYFDEQFF. In nucleotides, the CDR3 is TGTGCCAGCAGCGTCGGGACAGGGTATTTCGATGAGCAGTTCTTC.

This clone was observed once. The chain carries TRBV4-3 and TRBJ1-1, with a weak D call TRBD1 (6 bases). V gave up 0 bases and J gave up 2 bases, with 10 bases separating them. CDR1 and CDR2 (germline): LGHNA, YSLEER. The CDR3 runs to 15 residues. CDR3 in DNA: TGCGCCAGCAGCCAAGAACCAGGGGCAAACACTGAAGCTTTCTTT. Protein product: CASSQEPGANTEAFF.

The chain couples TRBV7-2 to TRBJ2-7; TRBD1 agrees at 7 bases. The V segment lost 5 bases and the J segment 3 bases; nucleotides outside the gene matches: 10. This CDR3 comprises 15 residues. Germline assignment: CDR1 SGHTA and CDR2 FQGNSA. CDR3 DNA sequence: TGTGCCAGCAGCCTCGACAGGGAACCAAACTACGAGCAGTACTTC. It translates to CASSLDREPNYEQYF.

The chain combines TRBV10-3 with TRBJ1-5; the match to TRBD1 covers 8 bases. Germline loops: CDR1 ENHRY, CDR2 SYGVKD. V lost 7 bases, J lost 5 bases, and 4 bases stayed unmatched. The CDR3 is 13 amino acids. CDR3 coding DNA: TGTGCCATCACACCGGGACAGGATCAGCCCCAGCATTTT. As protein: CAITPGQDQPQHF.

In its sample, this clone ranks as medium-sized (0.01 to 0.1%). The chain uses TRBV4-1 and TRBJ2-7; tentatively, D is TRBD2 (7 bases). The CDR3 contains 18 residues. V was clipped by 1 base and J by 2 bases, with 21 bases between them. CDR1 is MGHRA, CDR2 YSYEKL, per germline. This CDR3 reads CASSQGGRGRGLPYEQYF. CDR3 nucleotide sequence: TGCGCCAGCAGCCAAGGAGGAAGAGGGCGGGGGCTACCCTACGAGCAGTACTTC.

The rearrangement joins TRBV9 to TRBJ2-3; 8 bases match TRBD1. V shed 5 bases and J 3 bases; nucleotides not matched to a gene: 5. The CDR3 loop spans 14 amino acids. Germline V gene lookup returns CDR1 SGDLS and CDR2 YYNGEE. The CDR3 is CASSVRDRTDTQYF. Written as DNA, the CDR3 is TGTGCCAGCAGTGTCCGGGACAGGACAGATACGCAGTATTTT.

The chain uses TRBV18 and TRBJ1-3, with 8 bases aligning to TRBD1. Losses at the gene ends were 4 bases for V and 0 bases for J; bases not matched to a gene: 5. This CDR3 contains 16 residues. CDR1 and CDR2 from the germline V gene are KGHSH and LQKENI. CDR3 residues: CASSRGQVDSGNTIYF. Written as DNA, the CDR3 is TGTGCCAGCTCACGGGGACAGGTCGACTCTGGAAACACCATATATTTT.

V usage is TRBV5-5 and J usage is TRBJ1-1; D is possibly TRBD1 (5 bases). The CDR3 is 15 amino acids. V was trimmed by 0 bases and J by 4 bases, leaving 13 bases between them. Germline V gene lookup returns CDR1 SGHKS and CDR2 YYEKEE (reference sequence). CDR3 in DNA: TGTGCCAGCAGCTTGGCCAACACCAGGGCCACTGAAGCTTTCTTT. This gives the protein CASSLANTRATEAFF. Variable domain in full (rest from reference TRBV5-5 and TRBJ1-1): DAGVTQSPTHLIKTRGQQVTLRCSPISGHKSVSWYQQVLGQGPQFIFQYYEKEERGRGNFPDRFSARQFPNYSSELNVNALLLGDSALYLCASSLANTRATEAFFGQGTRLTVV.